This T cell receptor beta chain was identified in a study of beta chain features in type 1 diabetes. Findings of the study overall: Among patients, naive, central memory and Treg TCRB repertoires appeared more similar than among healthy donors. In every one of the four CD4+ subsets, TCRB CDR3s were moderately but significantly shorter in Type 1 diabetes patients. Insertion counts at VDJ junctions were lower in type 1 diabetes patients, who also showed more deletions there.

Notes on this clone: Its antigen is undetermined.

V was pared by 3 bases and J by 4 bases, with 14 bases between. The CDR3 is 14 residues long. Germline CDR1 reads SGHKS; CDR2 reads YYEKEE (reference sequence). Isolation of CD4+ naive, central memory, regulatory and stem cell-like memory cells was achieved by sorting via CD45RO/CCR7/CD25/CD127/CD95/CD27. Expressed TCRB transcripts were sequenced, since all the RNA that had been isolated was reverse transcribed. Repertoires were generated with immunoSEQ multiplex PCR, while TCRdb's copy carries only in-frame clones and drops some. Counted here are over 25,000 clones, less than 70% occurring once; the ten biggest clones make up roughly 1.5%.

The chain has TRBV5-5 and TRBJ2-7; D might be TRBD1 (6 bases). Sequencing input: Tregs from blood. This sequence was found in a woman younger than 30 with type 1 diabetes. CDR3 nucleotides: TGTGCCAGCAGCTATCTCGGGACAACTTACGAGCAGTACGTC. It is translated as CASSYLGTTYEQYV.